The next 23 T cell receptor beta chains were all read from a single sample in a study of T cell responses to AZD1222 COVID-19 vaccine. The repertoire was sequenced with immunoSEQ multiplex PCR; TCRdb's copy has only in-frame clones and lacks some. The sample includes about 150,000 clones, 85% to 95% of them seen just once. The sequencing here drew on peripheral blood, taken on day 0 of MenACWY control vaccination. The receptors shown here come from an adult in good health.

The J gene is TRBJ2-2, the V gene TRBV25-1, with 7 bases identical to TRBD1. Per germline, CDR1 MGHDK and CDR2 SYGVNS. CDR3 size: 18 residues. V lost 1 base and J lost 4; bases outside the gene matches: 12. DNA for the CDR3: TGTGCCAGCAGTGAATCATCGCCCAGGGGGTTGTTCACCGGGGAGCTGTTTTTT. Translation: CASSESSPRGLFTGELFF.

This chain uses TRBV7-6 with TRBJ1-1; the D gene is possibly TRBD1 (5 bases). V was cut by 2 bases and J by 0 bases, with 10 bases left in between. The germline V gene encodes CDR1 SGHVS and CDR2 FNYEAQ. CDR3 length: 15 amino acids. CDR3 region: CASSLQGPMNTEAFF. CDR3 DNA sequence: TGTGCCAGCAGCTTACAGGGTCCTATGAACACTGAAGCTTTCTTT. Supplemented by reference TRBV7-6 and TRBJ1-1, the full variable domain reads GAGVSQSPRYKVTKRGQDVALRCDPISGHVSLYWYRQALGQGPEFLTYFNYEAQQDKSGLPNDRFSAERPEGSISTLTIQRTEQRDSAMYRCASSLQGPMNTEAFFGQGTRLTVV.

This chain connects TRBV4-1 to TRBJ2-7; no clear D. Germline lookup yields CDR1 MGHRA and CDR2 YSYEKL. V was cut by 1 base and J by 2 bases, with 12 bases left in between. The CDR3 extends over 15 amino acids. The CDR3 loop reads CASSQVQATAYEQYF. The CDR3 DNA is TGCGCCAGCAGCCAAGTCCAGGCCACAGCCTACGAGCAGTACTTC.

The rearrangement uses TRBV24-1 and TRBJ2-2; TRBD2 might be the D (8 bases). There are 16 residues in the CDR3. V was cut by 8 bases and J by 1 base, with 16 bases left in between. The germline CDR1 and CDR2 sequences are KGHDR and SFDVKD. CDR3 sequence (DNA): TGTGCCACCAAGGGGGCTAGCGGGTTGAACACCGGGGAGCTGTTTTTT. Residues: CATKGASGLNTGELFF.

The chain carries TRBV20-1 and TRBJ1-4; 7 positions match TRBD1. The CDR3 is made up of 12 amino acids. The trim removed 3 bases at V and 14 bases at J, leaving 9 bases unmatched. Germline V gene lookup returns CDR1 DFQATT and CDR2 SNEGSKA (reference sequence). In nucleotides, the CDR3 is TGCAGTGCTAGTATGGGTAGGGGGCGGCTGTTTTTT. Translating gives CSASMGRGRLFF.

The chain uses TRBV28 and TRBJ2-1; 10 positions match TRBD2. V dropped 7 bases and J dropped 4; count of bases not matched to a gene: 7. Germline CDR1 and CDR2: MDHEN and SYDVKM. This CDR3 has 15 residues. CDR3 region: CASTARTSGYNEQFF. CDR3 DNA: TGTGCCAGCACCGCCCGGACTAGCGGTTACAATGAGCAGTTCTTC.

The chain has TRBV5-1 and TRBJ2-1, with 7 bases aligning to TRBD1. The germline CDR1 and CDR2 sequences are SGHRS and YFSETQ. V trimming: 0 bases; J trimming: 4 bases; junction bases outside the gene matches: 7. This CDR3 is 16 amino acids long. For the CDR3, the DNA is TGCGCCAGCAGCTTGGGGCAGGGGGTAAATTACAATGAGCAGTTCTTC. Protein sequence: CASSLGQGVNYNEQFF.

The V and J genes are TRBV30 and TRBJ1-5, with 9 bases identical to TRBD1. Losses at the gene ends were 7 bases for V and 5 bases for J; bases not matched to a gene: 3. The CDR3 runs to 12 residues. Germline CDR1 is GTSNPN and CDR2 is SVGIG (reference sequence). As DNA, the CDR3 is TGTGCCTACGGGGACAGGGATCAGCCCCAGCATTTT. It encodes CAYGDRDQPQHF.

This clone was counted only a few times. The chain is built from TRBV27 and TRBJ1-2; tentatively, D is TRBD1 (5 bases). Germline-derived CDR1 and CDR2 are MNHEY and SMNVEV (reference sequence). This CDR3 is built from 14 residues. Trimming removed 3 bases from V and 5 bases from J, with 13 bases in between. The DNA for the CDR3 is TGTGCCAGCAGTTTGGAGGGGTTTGGGTATGGCTACACCTTC. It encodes CASSLEGFGYGYTF.

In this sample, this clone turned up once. CDR3 sequence: CASSQVSGTSGRGNEQFF. As DNA, the CDR3 is TGCGCCAGCAGCCAAGTGTCTGGGACTAGCGGGAGGGGAAATGAGCAGTTCTTC. The genes are TRBV4-1 and TRBJ2-1, with 16 bases lining up with TRBD2. Germline CDR1 and CDR2: MGHRA and YSYEKL. Trimming removed 1 base from V and 7 bases from J; junction bases left unmatched: 7. There are 18 residues in the CDR3.

This CDR3 reads CASSPTPPGPSYEQYF. The CDR3, as DNA: TGCGCCAGCAGTCCTACTCCCCCGGGTCCCTCCTACGAGCAGTACTTC. The genes are TRBV23-1 and TRBJ2-7; D remains ambiguous. TRBV23-1 is marked as an open reading frame, function uncertain. V was clipped by 4 bases and J by 0 bases, with 16 bases between them. This CDR3 contains 16 residues.

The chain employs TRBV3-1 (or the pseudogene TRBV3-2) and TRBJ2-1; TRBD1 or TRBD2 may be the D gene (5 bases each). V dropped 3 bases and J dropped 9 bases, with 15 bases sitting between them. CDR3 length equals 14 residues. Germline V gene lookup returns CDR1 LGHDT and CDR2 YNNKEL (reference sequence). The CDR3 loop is CASSQGTQPSEQFF. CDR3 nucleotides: TGTGCCAGCAGCCAGGGGACCCAACCAAGTGAGCAGTTCTTC.

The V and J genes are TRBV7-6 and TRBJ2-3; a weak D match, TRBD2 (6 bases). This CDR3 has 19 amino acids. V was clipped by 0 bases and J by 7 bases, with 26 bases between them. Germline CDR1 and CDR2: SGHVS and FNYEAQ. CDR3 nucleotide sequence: TGTGCCAGCAGCTTAGCCCTCGGGCGGGGTGGACGGTCAGGAAATACGCAGTATTTT. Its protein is CASSLALGRGGRSGNTQYF.

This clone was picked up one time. CDR3 bases: TGTGCCAGCAGTCCCTTAACCGGGGATGGCTACACCTTC. This codes for CASSPLTGDGYTF. The J gene is TRBJ1-2, the V gene TRBV28; D not certain. Germline-derived CDR1 and CDR2 are MDHEN and SYDVKM. CDR3 length: 13 residues. V shed 5 bases and J shed 6 bases, with 13 bases lying between them.

Here the CDR3 reads CASSRGGPGQGIRAGNEKLFF. CDR3 in DNA: TGTGCCAGCAGCCGCGGAGGCCCCGGACAGGGGATTAGGGCCGGAAATGAAAAACTGTTTTTT. The chain employs TRBV4-2 and TRBJ1-4, with 9 bases fitting TRBD1. Per the germline V gene, CDR1 is LGHNA and CDR2 is YNFKEQ. The CDR3 covers 21 residues. V trimming: 4 bases; J trimming: 5 bases; junction bases outside the gene matches: 23.

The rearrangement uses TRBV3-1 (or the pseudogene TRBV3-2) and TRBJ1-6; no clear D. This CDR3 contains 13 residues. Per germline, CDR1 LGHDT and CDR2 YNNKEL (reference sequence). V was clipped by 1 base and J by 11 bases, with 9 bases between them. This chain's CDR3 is CASSQVARTPLHF. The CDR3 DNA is TGTGCCAGCAGCCAAGTGGCAAGGACACCCCTCCACTTT.

The CDR3 loop reads CASSQEGQGRNEKLFF. CDR3 DNA sequence: TGTGCCAGCAGCCAAGAGGGACAGGGAAGAAATGAAAAACTGTTTTTT. V gene TRBV4-2 combines with J gene TRBJ1-4; 9 positions agree with TRBD1. Germline V CDR1 and CDR2: LGHNA, YNFKEQ. The CDR3 covers 16 residues. V lost 0 bases to trimming and J lost 5 bases; unmatched junction nucleotides: 4.

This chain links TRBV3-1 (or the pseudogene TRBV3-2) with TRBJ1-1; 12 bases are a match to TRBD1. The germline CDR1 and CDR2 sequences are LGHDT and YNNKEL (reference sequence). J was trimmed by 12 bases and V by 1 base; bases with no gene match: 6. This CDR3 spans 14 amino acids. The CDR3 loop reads CASSQGLGQGATFF. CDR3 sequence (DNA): TGTGCCAGCAGCCAAGGGCTGGGACAGGGGGCGACTTTCTTT.

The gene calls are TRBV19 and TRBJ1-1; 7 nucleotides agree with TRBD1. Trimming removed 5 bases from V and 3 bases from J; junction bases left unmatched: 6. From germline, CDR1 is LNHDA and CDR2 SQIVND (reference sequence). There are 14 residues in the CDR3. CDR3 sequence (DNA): TGTGCCAGTAGTCGACAGGGAGTGTACACTGAAGCTTTCTTT. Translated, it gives CASSRQGVYTEAFF.

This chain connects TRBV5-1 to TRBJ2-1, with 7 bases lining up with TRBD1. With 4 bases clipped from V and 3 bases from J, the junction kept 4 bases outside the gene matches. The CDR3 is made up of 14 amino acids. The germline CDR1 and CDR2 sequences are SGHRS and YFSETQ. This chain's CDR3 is CASSPTGDYNEQFF. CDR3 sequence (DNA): TGCGCCAGCAGCCCCACAGGGGACTACAATGAGCAGTTCTTC.

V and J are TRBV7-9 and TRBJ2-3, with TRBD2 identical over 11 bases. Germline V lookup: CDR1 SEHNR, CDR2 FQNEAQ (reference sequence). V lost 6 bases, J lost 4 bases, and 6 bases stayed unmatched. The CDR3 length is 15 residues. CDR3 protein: CASSRTSGSADTQYF. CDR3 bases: TGTGCCAGCAGTCGAACTAGCGGGAGTGCAGATACGCAGTATTTT.

CDR3 sequence: CASTVTRGGTEAFF. The CDR3 DNA reads TGTGCCAGCACCGTTACCAGGGGAGGCACTGAAGCTTTCTTT. This chain connects TRBV2 to TRBJ1-1; D is perhaps TRBD1 (6 bases). Looked up from germline, CDR1 is SNHLY and CDR2 is FYNNEI. CDR3 length: 14 amino acids. V lost 7 bases to trimming and J lost 4 bases, with 16 bases between them.

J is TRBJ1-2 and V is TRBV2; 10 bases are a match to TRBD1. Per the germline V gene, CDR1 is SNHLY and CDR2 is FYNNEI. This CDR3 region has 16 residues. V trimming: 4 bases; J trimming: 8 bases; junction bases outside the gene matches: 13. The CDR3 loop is CASSGGTGEYWGGYTF. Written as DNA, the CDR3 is TGTGCCAGCAGTGGCGGGACAGGGGAGTATTGGGGAGGCTACACCTTC. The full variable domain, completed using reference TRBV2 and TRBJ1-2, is EPEVTQTPSHQVTQMGQEVILRCVPISNHLYFYWYRQILGQKVEFLVSFYNNEISEKSEIFDDQFSVERPDGSNFTLKIRSTKLEDSAMYFCASSGGTGEYWGGYTFGSGTRLTVV.